This T cell receptor beta chain was recorded in a study of CD8 T cells in ankylosing spondylitis (dated by TCRdb to the late 2010s). Study-wide context: The study set out to find disease-linked TCR variants by profiling T cell receptor beta repertoires in ankylosing spondylitis patients and healthy donors. Peripheral blood was sampled, and synovial fluid was also collected from ankylosing spondylitis patients. The full study cohort comprised approximately 23 ankylosing spondylitis patients and approximately 100 healthy donors.

This clonotype was observed many times. Its target antigen remains unknown. Base quality data are lacking; no much larger clone is found one base away. Via the germline V gene, CDR1 is SQVTM and CDR2 ANQGSEA. V and J are truncated by 7 bases and 0 bases respectively, leaving an intervening sequence of 12 bases. From cysteine to phenylalanine, the CDR3 is 13 amino acids long. The read is trimmed to its CDR3 DNA, 39 bases read in frame from base 1. TCRdb shows the sequencer as Illumina HiSeq 2500. Quantitative 5'-RACE with molecular barcodes was the method used to prepare the TCR beta libraries. Regarding the original processing steps: To identify disease-linked TCR variants, a new computational method was used, one built on a probabilistic model of VDJ rearrangement. TCRdb cleaned the public reads at Q25 with fastp, built clones with MiXCR and kept in-frame beta chains. A single entry per CDR3 protein holds the most common genes and DNA from its merged rows. The V and J calls shown here were made by TCRdb, not taken from the authors' results. The sample table holds 100,000 to 150,000 distinct CDR3 sequences, of which approximately 9.9% were seen once. The top ten hold about 3.6% of the sample.

Here is what the overall study found, with its caveats: A CD8+ phenotype was shown by the disease-linked clones, which were found at relatively low frequencies in peripheral blood. Blood from ankylosing spondylitis patients appeared to be characterized by a TCR beta motif composed of roughly eight highly homologous amino acid variants. The disease-linked clones were reported to be significantly enriched in matched synovial fluid samples from ankylosing spondylitis patients. Some motif variants were previously reported in synovial fluid and blood of reactive arthritis patients, suggesting common disease-initiation mechanisms.

This receptor was identified in a male donor with ankylosing spondylitis or in good health (not recorded which). Recombination connected TRBV29-1 to TRBJ1-1; TRBD1 is possibly the D segment (6 matching bases). Sequencing used blood, either unsorted or a sorted T cell fraction (not recorded which). The nucleotides are TGCAGCGCGGGCAGGGACATGAACACTGAAGCTTTCTTT. Protein translation: CSAGRDMNTEAFF.